The 11 T cell receptor beta chains below come from one sample, sequenced in a study of Ad26.COV2.S vaccination and SARS-CoV-2 variants. Sequencing was performed with immunoSEQ multiplex PCR; in TCRdb, only in-frame clones are kept and a portion is missing. Of about 400,000 clones in the sample, approximately 91% were seen once. Noted treatment: some 20 received Ad26.COV2.S at low or high dose, single or two shots; about 5 received placebo; per-sample allocation not given. Sampling happened 63 days after the first vaccine or placebo injection. The input for sequencing was peripheral blood, taken in a trial of Ad26.COV2.S vaccine versus placebo. Source of these receptors: a person aged 18 to 65 who received the Ad26.COV2.S COVID-19 vaccine or a placebo.

The chain is built from TRBV5-8 and TRBJ1-1; the match to TRBD1 covers 8 bases. Germline V gene sequence: CDR1 SGHTS, CDR2 YDEGEE. Trimming removed 3 bases from V and 1 base from J; junction bases left unmatched: 2. This CDR3 has 14 residues. The CDR3 reads CASSWGTGNTEAFF. CDR3 in DNA: TGTGCCAGCAGCTGGGGGACAGGGAACACTGAAGCTTTCTTT.

The gene calls are TRBV6-1 and TRBJ1-4, with D hard to call. Trimming took 3 bases from V and 5 from J, leaving 10 bases between them. Germline assignment: CDR1 MNHNS and CDR2 SASEGT. The CDR3 is 14 residues long. This CDR3 is CASSERAGNEKLFF. In DNA, the CDR3 is TGTGCCAGCAGTGAGCGGGCGGGAAATGAAAAACTGTTTTTT.

This clone was seen more than once but under ten times. V gene TRBV13 combines with J gene TRBJ1-1; a possible D gene is TRBD1 (5 bases). V dropped 3 bases and J dropped 9 bases, with 17 bases sitting between them. CDR1 is PRHDT and CDR2 is FYEKMQ in the germline V gene (reference sequence). The CDR3 length is 14 residues. This CDR3 is CASSLMTGGKKAFF. DNA for the CDR3: TGTGCCAGCAGCTTGATGACCGGGGGAAAAAAAGCTTTCTTT.

The chain's CDR3 is CASSLTGEREKLFF. The CDR3 DNA is TGCGCCAGCAGCTTGACAGGGGAGAGGGAAAAACTGTTTTTT. The chain couples TRBV5-1 to TRBJ1-4; 7 nucleotides align to TRBD1. CDR1 is SGHRS and CDR2 is YFSETQ in the germline V gene. Germline trimming cut 1 base from V and 8 bases from J; bases unmatched to any gene: 5. The CDR3 has 14 residues.

For the CDR3, the DNA is TGCGCCAGCAGCTTGGTTCAGGGCCAGAACACCGGGGAGCTGTTTTTT. This codes for CASSLVQGQNTGELFF. The chain joins TRBV5-1 to TRBJ2-2; a possible D gene is TRBD1 (5 bases). CDR1 SGHRS and CDR2 YFSETQ come from the germline V gene. The CDR3 runs to 16 residues. V was pared by 0 bases and J by 1 base, with 10 bases between.

In this sample, this clone turned up once. V gene TRBV7-9 combines with J gene TRBJ2-7; TRBD2 might be the D (6 bases). This CDR3 region has 14 residues. The V end lost 1 base, the J end lost 7 bases, and 14 bases lay between the germline ends. CDR1 SEHNR and CDR2 FQNEAQ come from the germline V gene (reference sequence). The CDR3 spells CASSLGTQGGEQYF. DNA for the CDR3: TGTGCCAGCAGCTTAGGTACCCAGGGAGGAGAGCAGTACTTC.

The chain links TRBV20-1 to TRBJ2-1; possible D gene TRBD2, 6 bases. There are 11 residues in the CDR3. Trimming pared 0 bases from V and 13 bases from J, leaving 10 bases between. Germline-derived CDR1 and CDR2 are DFQATT and SNEGSKA (reference sequence). The CDR3 DNA follows: TGCAGTGCTAGAGATTTGACTAGACAGTTCTTC. It is translated as CSARDLTRQFF.

The chain uses TRBV7-8 and TRBJ2-2, with D unresolved. CDR1 is SGHVS and CDR2 is FQNEAQ in the germline V gene. The CDR3 has 13 amino acids. V lost 4 bases and J lost 3, with 6 bases in between. CDR3 loop: CASSSTDTGELFF. In nucleotides, the CDR3 is TGTGCCAGCAGCTCAACGGACACCGGGGAGCTGTTTTTT.

The chain has TRBV28 and TRBJ1-2; D remains unclear. This CDR3 spans 11 amino acids. V lost 6 bases to trimming and J lost 2 bases, with 4 bases between them. Germline CDR1 reads MDHEN; CDR2 reads SYDVKM. The CDR3 DNA follows: TGTGCCAGCAGAGGAAACTATGGCTACACCTTC. Protein product: CASRGNYGYTF.

The chain employs TRBV7-9 and TRBJ2-3, with TRBD2 matching over 14 bases. Germline V gene sequence: CDR1 SEHNR, CDR2 FQNEAQ (reference sequence). This CDR3 has 19 amino acids. V shed 5 bases, J shed 2 bases, and the junction held 12 bases outside the gene matches. The CDR3 region has the DNA TGTGCCAGCAGCGGTCGACTAGCGGGGGGGATTTATTCCACAGATACGCAGTATTTT. It yields the protein CASSGRLAGGIYSTDTQYF.

The gene calls are TRBV6-6 and TRBJ2-2; 7 positions match TRBD2. Trimming removed 6 bases from V and 5 bases from J; junction bases left unmatched: 3. This CDR3 is 13 amino acids long. The germline gives CDR1 MNHNY, CDR2 SVGAGI (reference sequence). The chain's CDR3 is CASSQLATGELFF. The CDR3 bases are TGTGCCAGCAGCCAACTAGCGACCGGGGAGCTGTTTTTT.